The 23 T cell receptor beta chains below all came from one sample that was sequenced in a study of blood T cells in healthy people across ages. Primed by a sample-barcoded 5' primer and a J-beta primer mix, a second PCR proceeded for 7 to 11 cycles. TCRdb reprocessed the 5' RACE reads with MiXCR, giving one entry per CDR3 protein. The sample has 1.5 million or so distinct CDR3 sequences; about 40% are singletons. The sequenced sample consisted of blood. The receptors derive from a woman aged 18-29 years in good health.

This clonotype appeared a few times. The CDR3 sequence is CASSYSRTGGYYGYTF. The CDR3 DNA follows: TGTGCCAGCAGTTACTCCCGGACAGGGGGCTACTATGGCTACACCTTC. The chain has TRBV6-5 and TRBJ1-2; 11 positions agree with TRBD1. The germline gives CDR1 MNHEY, CDR2 SVGAGI. Trimming cost V 0 bases and J 3 bases; bases outside gene matches: 3. The CDR3 has 16 residues.

The rearrangement uses TRBV27 and TRBJ1-1; maybe TRBD1 (6 bases). The ends were cut back, 2 bases at V and 4 bases at J, with 11 bases in the middle. The germline gives CDR1 MNHEY, CDR2 SMNVEV (reference sequence). The CDR3 length is 14 residues. Written as DNA, the CDR3 is TGTGCCAGCAGTTTACGTGGGGGCGTCACTGAAGCTTTCTTT. Translation: CASSLRGGVTEAFF.

The chain employs TRBV27 and TRBJ2-7; tentatively, D is TRBD2 (5 bases). V shed 6 bases and J shed 5 bases, with 14 bases lying between them. Germline V CDR1 and CDR2: MNHEY, SMNVEV (reference sequence). This CDR3 has 13 residues. The CDR3 loop reads CASSRVGVHEQYF. The CDR3 DNA follows: TGTGCCAGCAGCCGCGTCGGGGTACACGAGCAGTACTTC.

This clonotype has a handful of counts. The chain has TRBV10-1 and TRBJ1-1; D unclear. V lost 3 bases, J lost 4 bases, and 6 bases lay in between. This CDR3 contains 12 residues. Per germline, CDR1 WNHNN and CDR2 SYGVQD (reference sequence). CDR3 DNA: TGCGCCAGCAGTGACACCAGCACTGAAGCTTTCTTT. Translated: CASSDTSTEAFF.

This clonotype appeared a few times. The CDR3 DNA is TGTGCCAGCAGCCAGGCGACAGGGATTCAGCCCCAGCATTTT. It is translated as CASSQATGIQPQHF. The chain combines TRBV4-2 with TRBJ1-5, with TRBD1 matching 7 bases. The CDR3 is 14 amino acids. Losses at the gene ends were 3 bases for V and 6 bases for J; bases not matched to a gene: 5. CDR1 is LGHNA, CDR2 YNFKEQ, per germline.

The rearrangement uses TRBV9 and TRBJ2-7, with D tentatively TRBD2 (5 bases). Trimming pared 0 bases from V and 6 bases from J, leaving 10 bases between. Germline CDR1 reads SGDLS; CDR2 reads YYNGEE. This CDR3 contains 13 residues. CDR3 residues: CASSVANRGEQYF. The CDR3 nucleotides read TGTGCCAGCAGCGTAGCGAATCGGGGCGAGCAGTACTTC.

As concerns this clonotype: One end of the junction does not line up with germline, which may come from a read error. The chain uses TRBV27 and TRBJ2-5, with D uncertain. This CDR3 contains 13 residues. In germline, CDR1 is MNHEY, CDR2 SMNVEV (reference sequence). The CDR3 region has the DNA TGTGCCTGCAGCCCCTTGGACCCGGAGACCCAGTACTTC. Translating gives CACSPLDPETQYF.

CDR3 in amino acids: CASRTAGGETQYF. CDR3 DNA sequence: TGTGCCAGCAGAACAGCCGGGGGGGAGACCCAGTACTTC. The V gene is TRBV6-2 or TRBV6-3, the J gene TRBJ2-5; 7 positions agree with TRBD2. This CDR3 is 13 amino acids long. Losses at the gene ends were 6 bases for V and 5 bases for J; bases not matched to a gene: 6. Germline V lookup: CDR1 MNHEY, CDR2 SVGEGT.

This clonotype was recorded once. CDR3 sequence (DNA): TGCAGTGCTACCCGAGGGGGAGCGGGGGGCAACCAAGAGACCCAGTACTTC. Its protein is CSATRGGAGGNQETQYF. The genes are TRBV20-1 and TRBJ2-5, with 9 bases lining up with TRBD2. The CDR3 is made up of 17 amino acids. Germline CDR1 reads DFQATT; CDR2 reads SNEGSKA (reference sequence). V was clipped by 4 bases and J by 0 bases; unmatched bases: 12.

Points on this clonotype: At one end the junction does not follow the germline gene, possibly because of a read error. This chain links TRBV14 with TRBJ2-7; no clear D. CDR1 SGHDN and CDR2 FVKESK come from the germline V gene. This CDR3 contains 12 residues. CDR3 residues: CASSPIYNERYF. Written as DNA, the CDR3 is TGTGCCAGCAGCCCTATCTACAATGAGCGGTACTTC. The full variable domain, rest sourced from reference TRBV14 and TRBJ2-7, is EAGVTQFPSHSVIEKGQTVTLRCDPISGHDNLYWYRRVMGKEIKFLLHFVKESKQDESGMPNNRFLAERTGGTYSTLKVQPAELEDSGVYFCASSPIYNERYFGPGTRLTVT.

The rearrangement links TRBV6-5 to TRBJ2-3; TRBD2 agrees at 12 bases. The germline V gene has CDR1 MNHEY and CDR2 SVGAGI. The V and J ends lost 3 bases and 8 bases, in that order; junction bases with no gene match: 15. The CDR3 is made up of 18 amino acids. CDR3: CASSYSSLAGGPTTTQYF. CDR3 sequence (DNA): TGTGCCAGCAGTTATTCGAGTCTAGCGGGAGGGCCCACAACTACGCAGTATTTT.

This chain connects TRBV10-3 to TRBJ2-7; 9 nucleotides match TRBD2. This CDR3 contains 17 residues. J was trimmed by 10 bases and V by 2 bases; bases with no gene match: 18. The germline V gene has CDR1 ENHRY and CDR2 SYGVKD. The CDR3: CAISETPGSGSSESQYF. In DNA form, the CDR3 reads TGTGCCATCAGTGAGACTCCGGGTAGCGGGAGTTCAGAGAGCCAGTACTTC.

The rearrangement uses TRBV4-1 and TRBJ2-2; 9 positions agree with TRBD1. CDR1 and CDR2 (germline): MGHRA, YSYEKL. The trim removed 7 bases at V and 6 bases at J, leaving 6 bases unmatched. The CDR3 totals 14 residues. The CDR3 DNA sequence: TGCGCCAGCAAAAGACAGGGGGGATCCGGGGAGCTGTTTTTT. It codes for CASKRQGGSGELFF.

This chain connects TRBV11-2 to TRBJ2-2, with TRBD1 matching over 9 bases. With 5 bases clipped from V and 3 bases from J, the junction kept 10 bases outside the gene matches. The germline CDR1 and CDR2 sequences are SGHAT and FQNNGV. This CDR3 has 17 residues. Written as DNA, the CDR3 is TGTGCCAGCAGCGCTACTACAGGGGGCAAGGACACCGGGGAGCTGTTTTTT. Its protein product is CASSATTGGKDTGELFF.

The DNA of the CDR3 is TGTGCCAGCTCCCCGGGACTTAAAGGGAATGAGCAGTACTTC. Translated, it gives CASSPGLKGNEQYF. This chain connects TRBV28 to TRBJ2-7, with TRBD2 as a possible D gene (6 bases). The CDR3 totals 14 residues. The ends were cut back, 8 bases at V and 7 bases at J, with 21 bases in the middle. Germline values: CDR1 MDHEN, CDR2 SYDVKM. The full variable domain, its missing parts supplied by reference TRBV28 and TRBJ2-7, is DVKVTQSSRYLVKRTGEKVFLECVQDMDHENMFWYRQDPGLGLRLIYFSYDVKMKEKGDIPEGYSVSREKKERFSLILESASTNQTSMYLCASSPGLKGNEQYFGPGTRLTVT.

The CDR3 region has the DNA TGTGCCAGCAGCAAGCATCTTTCGCAGCTCCGGGGCGTTTGTAATCAGCCCCAGCATTTT. Its translation: CASSKHLSQLRGVCNQPQHF. V usage is TRBV21-1 and J usage is TRBJ1-5; the DNA was not used to check the table's D call, TRBD1. TRBV21-1 is given as a pseudogene. The CDR3 is made up of 20 amino acids.

J is TRBJ2-3 and V is TRBV14; no definite D call. Trimming pared 0 bases from V and 0 bases from J, leaving 22 bases between. Per germline, CDR1 SGHDN and CDR2 FVKESK. CDR3 length: 20 residues. The CDR3 nucleotides are TGTGCCAGCAGCCAAGATCTTGAAACACGGAAACGTATTAGCACAGATACGCAGTATTTT. Translating it yields CASSQDLETRKRISTDTQYF.

CDR3 sequence: CASANGASYEQYF. The CDR3 nucleotides read TGTGCCAGCGCAAACGGAGCGTCCTACGAGCAGTACTTC. V and J are TRBV6-5 and TRBJ2-7; no definite D call. The CDR3 is 13 amino acids. CDR1 and CDR2 from the germline V gene are MNHEY and SVGAGI. V was pared by 8 bases and J by 1 base, with 12 bases between.

V and J are TRBV20-1 and TRBJ1-5; possibly TRBD1 for D (5 bases). The V gene lost 2 bases and the J gene lost 6 bases, with 8 bases spanning the gap. The CDR3 has 12 amino acids. CDR1 and CDR2 from the germline V gene are DFQATT and SNEGSKA (reference sequence). The CDR3 DNA reads as TGCAGTGCTAGAACAGGTGCTCAGCCCCAGCATTTT. Translating it yields CSARTGAQPQHF.

The chain combines TRBV29-1 with TRBJ2-2, with 10 bases matching TRBD1. The V and J ends lost 6 bases and 6 bases, in that order; junction bases with no gene match: 10. The CDR3 sequence is 15 residues long. Germline CDR1 SQVTM, CDR2 ANQGSEA. The CDR3 region is CSVPGGTGVAGELFF. The CDR3 nucleotides read TGCAGCGTGCCAGGCGGGACAGGGGTGGCCGGGGAGCTGTTTTTT.

The sample holds a few counts of this clonotype. V gene TRBV28 combines with J gene TRBJ2-3, with 10 bases identical to TRBD2. V shed 2 bases, J shed 3 bases, and the junction held 8 bases outside the gene matches. The CDR3 consists of 17 residues. Germline-derived CDR1 and CDR2 are MDHEN and SYDVKM. CDR3 protein: CASSLPLLAGATDTQYF. CDR3 sequence (DNA): TGTGCCAGCAGTTTACCCCTTCTAGCGGGGGCGACAGATACGCAGTATTTT.

The chain uses TRBV10-2 and TRBJ1-2, with a possible D match to TRBD1 (5 bases). Germline CDR1 and CDR2: WSHSY and SAAADI. This CDR3 has 13 amino acids. V lost 3 bases and J 5 bases, leaving 10 bases between the germline ends. The CDR3 protein is CASSDGGWYGYTF. Here the CDR3 DNA reads TGCGCCAGCAGTGATGGGGGTTGGTATGGCTACACCTTC.

In this sample, this clonotype turned up a few times. The chain is built from TRBV27 and TRBJ2-3; 9 bases align to TRBD1. The V gene end was trimmed by 2 bases and the J gene end by 3 bases; junction bases not matched to a gene: 3. The CDR3 runs to 15 residues. Germline assignment: CDR1 MNHEY and CDR2 SMNVEV (reference sequence). This chain's CDR3 is CASSLGTGITDTQYF. The CDR3 region has the DNA TGTGCCAGCAGTTTAGGGACAGGGATAACAGATACGCAGTATTTT.